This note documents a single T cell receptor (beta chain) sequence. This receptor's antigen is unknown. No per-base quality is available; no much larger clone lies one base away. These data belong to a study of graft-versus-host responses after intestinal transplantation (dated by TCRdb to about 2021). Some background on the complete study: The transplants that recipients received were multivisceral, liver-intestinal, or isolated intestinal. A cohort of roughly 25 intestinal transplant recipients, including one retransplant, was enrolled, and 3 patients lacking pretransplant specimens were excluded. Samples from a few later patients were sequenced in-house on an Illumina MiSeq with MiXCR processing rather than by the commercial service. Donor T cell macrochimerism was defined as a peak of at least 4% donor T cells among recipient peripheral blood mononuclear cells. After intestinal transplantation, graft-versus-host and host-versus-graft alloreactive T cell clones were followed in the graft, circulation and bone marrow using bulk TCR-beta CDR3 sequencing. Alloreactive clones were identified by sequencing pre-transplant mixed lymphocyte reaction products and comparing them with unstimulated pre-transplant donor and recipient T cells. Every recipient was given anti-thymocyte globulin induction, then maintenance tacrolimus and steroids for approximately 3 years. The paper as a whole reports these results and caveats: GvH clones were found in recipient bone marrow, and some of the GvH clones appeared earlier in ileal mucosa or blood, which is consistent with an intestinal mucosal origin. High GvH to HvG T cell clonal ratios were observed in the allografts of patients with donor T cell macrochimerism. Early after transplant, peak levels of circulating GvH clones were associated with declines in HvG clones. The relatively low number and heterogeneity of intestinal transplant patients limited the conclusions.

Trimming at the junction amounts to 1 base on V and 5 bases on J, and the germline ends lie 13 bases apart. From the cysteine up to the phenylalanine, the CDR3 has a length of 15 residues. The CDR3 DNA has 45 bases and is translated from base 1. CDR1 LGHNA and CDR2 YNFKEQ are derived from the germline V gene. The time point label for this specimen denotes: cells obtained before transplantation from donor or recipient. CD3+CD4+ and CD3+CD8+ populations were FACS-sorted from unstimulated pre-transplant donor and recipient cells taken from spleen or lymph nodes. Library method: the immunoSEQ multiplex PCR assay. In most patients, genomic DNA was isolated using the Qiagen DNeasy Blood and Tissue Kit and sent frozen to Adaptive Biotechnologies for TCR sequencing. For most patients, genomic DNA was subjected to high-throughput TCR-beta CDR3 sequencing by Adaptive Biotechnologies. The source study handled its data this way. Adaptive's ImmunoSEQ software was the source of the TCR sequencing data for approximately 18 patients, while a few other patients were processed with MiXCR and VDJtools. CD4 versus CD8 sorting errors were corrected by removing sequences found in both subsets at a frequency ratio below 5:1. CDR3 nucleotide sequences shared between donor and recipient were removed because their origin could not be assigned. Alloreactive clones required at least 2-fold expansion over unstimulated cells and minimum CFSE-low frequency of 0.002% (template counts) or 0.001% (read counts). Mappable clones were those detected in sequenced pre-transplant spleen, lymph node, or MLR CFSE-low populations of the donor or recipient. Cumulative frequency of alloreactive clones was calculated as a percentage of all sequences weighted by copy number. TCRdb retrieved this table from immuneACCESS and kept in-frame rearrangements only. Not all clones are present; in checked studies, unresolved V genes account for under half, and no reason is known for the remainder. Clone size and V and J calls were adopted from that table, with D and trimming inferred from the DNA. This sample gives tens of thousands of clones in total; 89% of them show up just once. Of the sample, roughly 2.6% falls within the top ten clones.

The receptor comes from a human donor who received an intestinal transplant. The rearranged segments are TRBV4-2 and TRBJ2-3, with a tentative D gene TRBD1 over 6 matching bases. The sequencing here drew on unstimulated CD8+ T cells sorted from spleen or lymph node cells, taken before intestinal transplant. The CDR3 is CASSQVHRVEDTQYF. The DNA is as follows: TGTGCCAGCAGCCAAGTTCACAGGGTGGAAGATACGCAGTATTTT.